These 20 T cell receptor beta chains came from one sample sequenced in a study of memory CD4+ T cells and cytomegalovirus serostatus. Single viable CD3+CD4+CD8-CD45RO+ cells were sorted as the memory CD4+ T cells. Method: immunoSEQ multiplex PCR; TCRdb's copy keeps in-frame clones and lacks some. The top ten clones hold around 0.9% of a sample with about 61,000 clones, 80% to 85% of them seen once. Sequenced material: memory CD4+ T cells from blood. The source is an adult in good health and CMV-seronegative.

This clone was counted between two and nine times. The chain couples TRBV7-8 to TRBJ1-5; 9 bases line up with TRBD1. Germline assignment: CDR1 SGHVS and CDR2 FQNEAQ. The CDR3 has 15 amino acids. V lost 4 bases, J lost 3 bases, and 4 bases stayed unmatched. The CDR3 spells CASSSGTGNNQPQHF. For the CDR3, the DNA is TGTGCCAGCAGCTCCGGGACAGGGAACAATCAGCCCCAGCATTTT.

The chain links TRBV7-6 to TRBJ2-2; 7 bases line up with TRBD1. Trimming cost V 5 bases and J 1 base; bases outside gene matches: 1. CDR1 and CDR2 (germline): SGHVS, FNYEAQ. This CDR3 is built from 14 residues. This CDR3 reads CASSQGVNTGELFF. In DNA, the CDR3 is TGTGCCAGCAGCCAGGGGGTGAACACCGGGGAGCTGTTTTTT.

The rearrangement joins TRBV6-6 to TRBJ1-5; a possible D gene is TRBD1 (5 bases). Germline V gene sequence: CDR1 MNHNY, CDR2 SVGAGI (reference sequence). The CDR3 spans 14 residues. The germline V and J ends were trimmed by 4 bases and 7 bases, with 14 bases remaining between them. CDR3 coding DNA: TGTGCCAGCAGTTTCGGGGCAGGGCGGCAGCCCCAGCATTTT. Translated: CASSFGAGRQPQHF.

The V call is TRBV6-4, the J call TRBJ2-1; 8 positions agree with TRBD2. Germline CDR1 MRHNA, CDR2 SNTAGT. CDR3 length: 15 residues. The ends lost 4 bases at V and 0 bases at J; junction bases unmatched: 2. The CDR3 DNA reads TGTGCCAGCAGTGCAACTAGCGGCTCCTACAATGAGCAGTTCTTC. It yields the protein CASSATSGSYNEQFF.

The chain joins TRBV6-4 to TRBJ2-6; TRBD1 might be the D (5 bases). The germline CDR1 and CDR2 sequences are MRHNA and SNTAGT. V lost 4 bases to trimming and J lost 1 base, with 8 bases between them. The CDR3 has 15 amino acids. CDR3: CASSVAGSGANVLTF. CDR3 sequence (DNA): TGTGCCAGCAGTGTCGCAGGGTCTGGGGCCAACGTCCTGACTTTC.

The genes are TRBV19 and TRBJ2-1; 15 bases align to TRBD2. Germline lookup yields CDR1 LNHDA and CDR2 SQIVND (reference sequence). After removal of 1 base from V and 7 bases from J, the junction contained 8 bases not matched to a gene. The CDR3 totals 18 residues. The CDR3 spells CASSIVGLAGGLGNEQFF. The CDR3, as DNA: TGTGCCAGTAGTATAGTTGGACTAGCGGGAGGGCTTGGGAATGAGCAGTTCTTC.

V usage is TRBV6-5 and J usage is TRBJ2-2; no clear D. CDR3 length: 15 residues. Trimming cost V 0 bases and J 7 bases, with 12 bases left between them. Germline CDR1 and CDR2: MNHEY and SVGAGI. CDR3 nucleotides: TGTGCCAGCAGTTACTCGAGGCCTTCAGACGGGGAGCTGTTTTTT. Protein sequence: CASSYSRPSDGELFF.

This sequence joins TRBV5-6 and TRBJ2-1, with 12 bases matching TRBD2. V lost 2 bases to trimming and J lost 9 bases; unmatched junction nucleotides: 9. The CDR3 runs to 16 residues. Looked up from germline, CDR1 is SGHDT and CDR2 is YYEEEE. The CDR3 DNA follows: TGTGCCAGCAGCTTAGAGGCTAGCGGGAGGGGACGTGAGCAGTTCTTC. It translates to CASSLEASGRGREQFF.

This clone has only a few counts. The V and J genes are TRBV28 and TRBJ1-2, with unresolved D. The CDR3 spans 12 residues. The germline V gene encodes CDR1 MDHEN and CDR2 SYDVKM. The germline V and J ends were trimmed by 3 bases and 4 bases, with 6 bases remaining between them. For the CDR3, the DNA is TGTGCCAGCAGTTTTAACAGCTATGGCTACACCTTC. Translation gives CASSFNSYGYTF.

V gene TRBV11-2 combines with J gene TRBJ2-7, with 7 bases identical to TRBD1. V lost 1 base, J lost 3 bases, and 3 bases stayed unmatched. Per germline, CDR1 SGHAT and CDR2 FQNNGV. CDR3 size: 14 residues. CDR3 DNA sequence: TGTGCCAGCAGCTTAGGTCGACAGGGCTACGAGCAGTACTTC. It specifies CASSLGRQGYEQYF.

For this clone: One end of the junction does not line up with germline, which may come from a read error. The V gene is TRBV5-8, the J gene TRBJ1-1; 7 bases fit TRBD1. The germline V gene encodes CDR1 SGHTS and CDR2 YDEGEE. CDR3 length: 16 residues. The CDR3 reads CASRLEGGQRNTEAFF. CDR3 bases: TGTGCCAGCAGGTTGGAGGGGGGACAGCGAAACACTGAAGCTTTCTTT.

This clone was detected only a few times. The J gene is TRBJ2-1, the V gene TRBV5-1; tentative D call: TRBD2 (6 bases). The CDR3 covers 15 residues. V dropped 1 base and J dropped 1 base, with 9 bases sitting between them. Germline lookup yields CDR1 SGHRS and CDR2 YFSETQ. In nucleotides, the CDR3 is TGCGCCAGCAGCTTGTGGGGGAGGTCCTACAATGAGCAGTTCTTC. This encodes CASSLWGRSYNEQFF.

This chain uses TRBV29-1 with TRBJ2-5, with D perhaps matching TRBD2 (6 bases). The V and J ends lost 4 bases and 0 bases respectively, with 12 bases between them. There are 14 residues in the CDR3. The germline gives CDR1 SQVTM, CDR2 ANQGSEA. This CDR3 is CSVGGWEDQETQYF. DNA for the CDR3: TGCAGCGTTGGGGGGTGGGAGGACCAAGAGACCCAGTACTTC.

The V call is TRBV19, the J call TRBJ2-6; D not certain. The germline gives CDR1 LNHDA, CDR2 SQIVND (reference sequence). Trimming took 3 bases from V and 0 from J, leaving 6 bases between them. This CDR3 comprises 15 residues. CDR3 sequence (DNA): TGTGCCAGTAGTATCTCGGTCTCTGGGGCCAACGTCCTGACTTTC. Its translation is CASSISVSGANVLTF. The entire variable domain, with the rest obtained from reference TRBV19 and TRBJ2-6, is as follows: DGGITQSPKYLFRKEGQNVTLSCEQNLNHDAMYWYRQDPGQGLRLIYYSQIVNDFQKGDIAEGYSVSREKKESFPLTVTSAQKNPTAFYLCASSISVSGANVLTFGAGSRLTVL.

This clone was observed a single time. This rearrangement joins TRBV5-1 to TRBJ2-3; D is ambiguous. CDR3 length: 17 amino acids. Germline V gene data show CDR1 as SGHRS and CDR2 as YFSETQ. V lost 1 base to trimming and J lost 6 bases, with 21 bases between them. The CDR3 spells CASSLSSATPSADTQYF. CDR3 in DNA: TGCGCCAGCAGCTTGTCGTCGGCAACACCATCGGCGGATACGCAGTATTTT.

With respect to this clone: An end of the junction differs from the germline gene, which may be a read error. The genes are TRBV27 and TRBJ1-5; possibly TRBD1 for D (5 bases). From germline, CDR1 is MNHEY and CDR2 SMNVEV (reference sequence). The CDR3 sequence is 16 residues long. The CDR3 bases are TGTGCCGGCAGTTTAAGTCGCCAGGGCTTCAATCAGCCCCAGCATTTT. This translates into CAGSLSRQGFNQPQHF.

CDR3 loop: CASTEGRGHTGELFF. CDR3 DNA: TGTGCCAGTACCGAGGGGCGGGGGCACACCGGGGAGCTGTTTTTT. The V gene is TRBV19, the J gene TRBJ2-2; perhaps TRBD2 as D (7 bases). The CDR3 consists of 15 residues. CDR1 is LNHDA and CDR2 is SQIVND in the germline V gene (reference sequence). Trimming left V 7 bases short and J 3 bases short, with 15 bases between.

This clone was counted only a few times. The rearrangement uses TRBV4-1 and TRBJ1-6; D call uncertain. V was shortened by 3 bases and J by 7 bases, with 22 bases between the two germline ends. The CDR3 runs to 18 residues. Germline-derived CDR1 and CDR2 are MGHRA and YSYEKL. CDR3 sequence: CASSHSPLRQAGNSPLHF. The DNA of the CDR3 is TGCGCCAGCAGCCACTCCCCCCTGAGGCAGGCCGGAAATTCACCCCTCCACTTT.

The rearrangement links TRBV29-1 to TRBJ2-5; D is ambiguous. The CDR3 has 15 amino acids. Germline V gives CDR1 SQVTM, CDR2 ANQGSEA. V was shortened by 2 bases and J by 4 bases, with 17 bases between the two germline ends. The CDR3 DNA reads TGCAGCGTTGAATATGTTGGGCCCTATAGAGAGACCCAGTACTTC. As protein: CSVEYVGPYRETQYF.

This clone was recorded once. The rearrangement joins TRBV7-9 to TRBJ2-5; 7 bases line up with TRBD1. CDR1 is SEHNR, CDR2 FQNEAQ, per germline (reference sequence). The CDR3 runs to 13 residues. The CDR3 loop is CAYGQGDRGTQYF. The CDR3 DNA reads TGTGCTTACGGCCAGGGGGACCGAGGGACCCAGTACTTC.